Following are 9 T cell receptor beta chains from one sample sequenced in a study of shared clonotypes between healthy human individuals. This table comes from immunoSEQ multiplex PCR, and its TCRdb copy is limited to in-frame clones, with some not included. In the table there are about 2.3 million clones, 85% to 95% of which are singletons. Source material: naive CD4+ T cells from PBMCs. Specified subset: CD45RA+ positively selected. Receptors originate from a man younger than 35 in good health. Some clones in this sample may be carry-over from other donors' samples.

The V call is TRBV9, the J call TRBJ2-7, with D perhaps given as TRBD1 or TRBD2 (5 bases each). The V gene lost 0 bases and the J gene lost 0 bases, with 13 bases spanning the gap. Per the germline V gene, CDR1 is SGDLS and CDR2 is YYNGEE. This CDR3 spans 16 amino acids. CDR3 region: CASSVGVGDLSYEQYF. The CDR3 bases are TGTGCCAGCAGCGTAGGAGTAGGGGACCTCTCCTACGAGCAGTACTTC. Based on the CDR3 plus reference TRBV9 and TRBJ2-7, the full variable domain is DSGVTQTPKHLITATGQRVTLRCSPRSGDLSVYWYQQSLDQGLQFLIQYYNGEERAKGNILERFSAQQFPDLHSELNLSSLELGDSALYFCASSVGVGDLSYEQYFGPGTRLTVT.

This clone was picked up a small number of times. This same CDR3 is encoded by further DNA sequences in the sample. The chain recombines TRBV7-9 with TRBJ2-1; 7 positions match TRBD1. Trimming took 1 base from V and 4 from J; bases not matched to a gene: 1. Germline lookup yields CDR1 SEHNR and CDR2 FQNEAQ (reference sequence). This CDR3 region has 14 residues. The CDR3, as DNA: TGTGCCAGCAGCTTAGAGGGGGCGTACAATGAGCAGTTCTTC. Translation: CASSLEGAYNEQFF.

The rearrangement joins TRBV30 to TRBJ2-3, with unresolved D. Looked up from germline, CDR1 is GTSNPN and CDR2 is SVGIG (reference sequence). Trimming shortened V by 2 bases and J by 4 bases, and 13 bases separated the two germline ends. The CDR3 contains 14 residues. The CDR3 DNA is TGTGCCTGGAGTCCCAATTTACCCCCAGATACGCAGTATTTT. This translates into CAWSPNLPPDTQYF.

This clone appeared a few times. This chain uses TRBV28 with TRBJ1-1; D unresolved. V was cut by 4 bases and J by 3 bases, with 6 bases left in between. Looked up from germline, CDR1 is MDHEN and CDR2 is SYDVKM. The CDR3 is 12 amino acids. CDR3 loop: CASSSGYTEAFF. The CDR3 coding sequence is TGTGCCAGCAGTTCTGGGTACACTGAAGCTTTCTTT.

This sequence joins TRBV18 and TRBJ2-5; 9 bases map to TRBD1. The CDR3 totals 15 residues. Germline CDR1 is KGHSH and CDR2 is LQKENI. Losses at the gene ends were 2 bases for V and 2 bases for J; bases not matched to a gene: 3. CDR3 sequence reads: CASSPGDRGQETQYF. Written as DNA, the CDR3 is TGTGCCAGCTCACCAGGAGACAGGGGGCAAGAGACCCAGTACTTC.

Remarks on this clone: This sample also contains other DNA sequences that code for the same CDR3. The chain combines TRBV7-3 with TRBJ2-1, with 12 bases that match TRBD2. Germline V gene sequence: CDR1 SGHTA, CDR2 FQGTGA. There are 16 residues in the CDR3. With 0 bases clipped from V and 7 bases from J, the junction kept 4 bases outside the gene matches. The CDR3 loop reads CASSLTGTSGLNEQFF. DNA of the CDR3: TGTGCCAGCAGCTTAACGGGGACTAGCGGGCTAAATGAGCAGTTCTTC.

The CDR3 here is CATNFGQLQAGEQYF. DNA of the CDR3: TGTGCCACCAACTTCGGACAGTTACAAGCAGGCGAGCAGTACTTC. V usage is TRBV2 and J usage is TRBJ2-7, with TRBD1 as a possible D gene (6 bases). This CDR3 contains 15 residues. The ends were cut back, 10 bases at V and 6 bases at J, with 25 bases in the middle. Germline V gene data show CDR1 as SNHLY and CDR2 as FYNNEI.

This chain connects TRBV6-5 to TRBJ2-5; no clear D. In germline, CDR1 is MNHEY, CDR2 SVGAGI. The CDR3 runs 12 residues. V was clipped by 7 bases and J by 4 bases, with 10 bases between them. The CDR3 DNA reads as TGTGCCAGCAAAAGGCGTGGAGAGACCCAGTACTTC. The encoded protein is CASKRRGETQYF.

The table lists this clone with a count of one. This chain joins TRBV28 and TRBJ1-3; D ambiguous. The CDR3 is made up of 12 amino acids. The germline V gene encodes CDR1 MDHEN and CDR2 SYDVKM. Trimming stripped 8 bases from V and 4 bases from J, with 9 bases between. CDR3 region: CASGGAGNTIYF. The CDR3 DNA follows: TGTGCCAGCGGCGGAGCCGGAAACACCATATATTTT.